The 20 T cell receptor beta chains reported below all come from one sample, sequenced in a study of spatial heterogeneity in lung cancer. Overall study findings and caveats: Mutation counts in tumors were tracked by counts of expanded intratumoral alpha and beta TCRs.

TCRdb reanalysed the 5' RACE reads using MiXCR and keeps one entry per CDR3 protein. The table lists about 11,000 distinct CDR3 sequences, more than 4% of them singletons. Specified time point: sample taken at primary tumor resection. These TCRs are of unknown antigen specificity. Sequenced material: lung tumor tissue, taken at surgery. The origin of the receptors is a male donor with early-stage non-small cell lung cancer.

This clonotype was recorded at least ten times. Since the library was made to target alpha chains, this beta chain is a stray read and its abundance is not meaningful. The chain joins TRBV6-5 to TRBJ1-5, with D unclear. Deletions cut 7 bases from V and 4 bases from J, with 23 bases between. In germline, CDR1 is MNHEY, CDR2 SVGAGI. The CDR3 spans 17 residues. The CDR3 sequence is CASTSFRAGSTNQPQHF. In DNA, the CDR3 is TGTGCCAGCACCTCCTTCCGGGCAGGTTCAACTAATCAGCCCCAGCATTTT.

At least ten counts were recorded for this clonotype. A library prepared for alpha chains yielded this beta chain as an off-target read; its size is of little meaning. Written as DNA, the CDR3 is TGTGCCAGCAGCCCCCGTGCAGAGCGATCACCCCTCCACTTT. Amino acid sequence: CASSPRAERSPLHF. The chain uses TRBV9 and TRBJ1-6; D not certain. Trimming removed 4 bases from V and 10 bases from J, with 15 bases in between. Germline V gives CDR1 SGDLS, CDR2 YYNGEE. This CDR3 is built from 14 residues.

This clonotype appeared many times. The size of this beta chain means little, since it is a stray read in a library made for alpha chains. The CDR3 bases are TGTGCCAGCAGCTTAGGGCTAGCAGGAGAGACCCAGTACTTC. Protein: CASSLGLAGETQYF. The rearrangement uses TRBV5-4 and TRBJ2-5, with D maybe TRBD2 (5 bases). Germline values: CDR1 SGHNT, CDR2 YYREEE (reference sequence). V was pared by 2 bases and J by 4 bases, with 12 bases between. The CDR3 loop spans 14 amino acids.

This clonotype was found many times. This beta chain is a stray read from a library made for alpha chains; its abundance is not meaningful. V gene TRBV7-9 combines with J gene TRBJ2-1, with TRBD2 identical over 12 bases. The V and J ends lost 5 bases and 0 bases, in that order; junction bases with no gene match: 8. The CDR3 contains 18 residues. CDR1 is SEHNR and CDR2 is FQNEAQ in the germline V gene (reference sequence). CDR3 nucleotide sequence: TGTGCCAGCAGCACCGGGACTAGCGGGCGATTCTCCTACAATGAGCAGTTCTTC. Amino acid sequence: CASSTGTSGRFSYNEQFF.

The sample holds many counts of this clonotype. Little can be read into the size of this beta chain, an off-target read in a library designed for alpha chains. The gene calls are TRBV5-1 and TRBJ2-7; the D is unclear. The ends were cut back, 4 bases at V and 1 base at J, with 9 bases in the middle. CDR3 length equals 13 residues. Germline CDR1 reads SGHRS; CDR2 reads YFSETQ. This CDR3 reads CASSPEESYEQYF. The CDR3 DNA follows: TGCGCCAGCAGCCCCGAGGAATCCTACGAGCAGTACTTC.

There are many counts of this clonotype. Little can be read into the size of this beta chain, an off-target read in a library designed for alpha chains. The J gene is TRBJ1-2, the V gene TRBV6-1; a weak D match, TRBD1 (5 bases). This CDR3 is 11 amino acids long. CDR1 is MNHNS, CDR2 SASEGT, per germline. The V and J ends lost 4 bases and 5 bases respectively, with 5 bases between them. The DNA of the CDR3 is TGTGCCAGCAGTGGACAGTATGGCTACACCTTC. This translates into CASSGQYGYTF.

This clonotype showed up many times. Found in a library prepared for alpha chains, this beta chain is an off-target read, and its abundance has little meaning. The chain is built from TRBV11-2 and TRBJ2-5; TRBD2 might be the D (6 bases). CDR1 and CDR2 (germline): SGHAT, FQNNGV. This CDR3 spans 15 amino acids. Trimming took off 5 bases at V and 3 bases at J, with 16 bases between the two ends. Written as DNA, the CDR3 is TGTGCCAGCAGCCCGATGGGGGGTCCTAAAGAGACCCAGTACTTC. Translating it yields CASSPMGGPKETQYF.

This clonotype turned up a few times. This beta chain is a stray read from a library made for alpha chains; its abundance is not meaningful. V gene TRBV4-1 combines with J gene TRBJ2-3, with D unclear. The CDR3 runs to 15 residues. The germline V and J ends were trimmed by 0 bases and 0 bases, with 7 bases remaining between them. CDR1 is MGHRA, CDR2 YSYEKL, per germline. This CDR3 reads CASSQDPVSTDTQYF. Written as DNA, the CDR3 is TGCGCCAGCAGCCAAGACCCGGTTAGCACAGATACGCAGTATTTT.

In this sample, this clonotype turned up many times. This beta chain is off target for a library built for alpha chains, so its abundance means little. This chain links TRBV3-1 with TRBJ2-1, with D perhaps assigned TRBD1 or TRBD2 (5 bases each). Trimming took off 8 bases at V and 6 bases at J, with 20 bases between the two ends. The CDR3 covers 15 residues. Germline V lookup: CDR1 LGHDT, CDR2 YNNKEL (reference sequence). The chain's CDR3 is CASGPGAHYSNEQFF. The CDR3 bases are TGTGCCAGCGGACCCGGGGCTCACTATTCCAATGAGCAGTTCTTC.

This clonotype was observed at least ten times. The library was prepared for alpha chains; this beta chain is a stray read, so its frequency means little. This chain uses TRBV14 with TRBJ2-7; TRBD2 matches 8 bases. The CDR3 covers 14 residues. The V and J ends lost 3 bases and 4 bases, in that order; junction bases with no gene match: 5. Germline assignment: CDR1 SGHDN and CDR2 FVKESK. The CDR3 here is CASSQALAGYEQYF. The CDR3 region has the DNA TGTGCCAGCAGCCAGGCGCTAGCGGGTTACGAGCAGTACTTC.

Many counts were recorded for this clonotype. The library was prepared for alpha chains; this beta chain is a stray read, so its frequency means little. The chain joins TRBV5-1 to TRBJ2-2; D gene uncertain. V was cut by 3 bases and J by 0 bases, with 9 bases left in between. Germline CDR1 SGHRS, CDR2 YFSETQ. The CDR3 is made up of 15 amino acids. The CDR3 coding sequence is TGCGCCAGCAGCTCCGCTGGACCGAACACCGGGGAGCTGTTTTTT. Translating it yields CASSSAGPNTGELFF.

Remarks on this clonotype: This beta chain lies outside the target of a library built for alpha chains; its clone size means little. J is TRBJ2-5 and V is TRBV2; TRBD2 agrees at 12 bases. V shed 4 bases and J 5 bases; nucleotides not matched to a gene: 5. The germline CDR1 and CDR2 sequences are SNHLY and FYNNEI. CDR3 length: 15 residues. The CDR3 loop reads CASSGLAGVGETQYF. The CDR3 DNA reads as TGTGCCAGCAGTGGACTAGCGGGAGTTGGGGAGACCCAGTACTTC.

The sample holds many counts of this clonotype. This beta chain is a stray sequence in a library constructed for alpha chains; its clone size is not meaningful. The chain recombines TRBV28 with TRBJ2-5, with 8 bases lining up with TRBD2. CDR1 is MDHEN and CDR2 is SYDVKM in the germline V gene. V was clipped by 4 bases and J by 7 bases; unmatched bases: 5. CDR3 length equals 13 residues. CDR3 nucleotides: TGTGCCAGCAGTTGGGGACTAGGGGTGACCCAGTACTTC. Protein: CASSWGLGVTQYF.

In this sample, this clonotype turned up many times. This beta chain turned up in a library designed for alpha chains; as an off-target read, its abundance says little. The chain is built from TRBV20-1 and TRBJ2-7, with D unresolved. CDR1 and CDR2 from the germline V gene are DFQATT and SNEGSKA (reference sequence). The CDR3 consists of 15 residues. V was clipped by 2 bases and J by 0 bases, with 14 bases between them. CDR3 in DNA: TGCAGTGCTAGATCCCTCGCCAAGAGCTCCTACGAGCAGTACTTC. Translated: CSARSLAKSSYEQYF.

With regard to this clonotype: In a library made to pick up alpha chains, this beta chain is a stray read with a size that means little. The chain carries TRBV7-8 and TRBJ1-5, with D hard to call. Germline lookup yields CDR1 SGHVS and CDR2 FQNEAQ. Trimming cost V 4 bases and J 3 bases, with 19 bases left between them. CDR3 length equals 17 residues. DNA for the CDR3: TGTGCCAGCAGCTCAACGCCCCCGGCGCGGAACAATCAGCCCCAGCATTTT. This gives the protein CASSSTPPARNNQPQHF.

This clonotype was picked up many times. This beta chain is a stray sequence in a library constructed for alpha chains; its clone size is not meaningful. The chain has TRBV12-3 or TRBV12-4 and TRBJ2-3; 8 nucleotides line up with TRBD1. The J segment lost 4 bases and the V segment lost 3 bases, leaving 6 bases of the junction unmatched. This CDR3 is 15 amino acids long. The CDR3 nucleotides are TGTGCCAGCAGTTTCCAGGGGGCGAGTGCAGATACGCAGTATTTT. It is translated as CASSFQGASADTQYF.

The table lists this clonotype with many counts. This beta chain slipped into a library made for alpha chains as a stray read, so its size is not meaningful. The genes are TRBV3-1 and TRBJ2-1, with D uncertain. This CDR3 is 11 amino acids long. CDR1 and CDR2 (germline): LGHDT, YNNKEL (reference sequence). Trimming cost V 2 bases and J 9 bases, with 5 bases left between them. In DNA form, the CDR3 reads TGTGCCAGCAGCCAATACCGTGAGCAGTTCTTC. This sequence encodes CASSQYREQFF.

This clonotype came up many times. Since the library was made to target alpha chains, this beta chain is a stray read and its abundance is not meaningful. This chain connects TRBV5-6 to TRBJ2-7; 9 bases line up with TRBD1. Looked up from germline, CDR1 is SGHDT and CDR2 is YYEEEE. J gave up 3 bases and V 4 bases, and 8 bases lay outside the gene matches. The CDR3 totals 15 residues. The CDR3 nucleotides are TGTGCCAGCAGCCATGACAGGGGGAGAAGCTACGAGCAGTACTTC. Encoded protein: CASSHDRGRSYEQYF.

This clonotype occurred many times. This beta chain slipped into a library made for alpha chains as a stray read, so its size is not meaningful. This chain uses TRBV6-2 or TRBV6-3 with TRBJ2-7, with D maybe TRBD1 (6 bases). This CDR3 is built from 20 residues. The V end lost 6 bases, the J end lost 1 base, and 31 bases lay between the germline ends. Germline V gene data show CDR1 as MNHEY and CDR2 as SVGEGT. The DNA for the CDR3 is TGTGCCAGCAGACAGGGCCCCGGTTTGGCTGACCCCGGTTTTTCCTACGAGCAGTACTTC. It encodes CASRQGPGLADPGFSYEQYF.

This clonotype was counted at least ten times. With the library built for alpha chains, this beta chain is off target and its frequency is not meaningful. The chain employs TRBV2 and TRBJ2-3; D not resolved. In germline, CDR1 is SNHLY, CDR2 FYNNEI. This CDR3 region has 14 residues. V lost 0 bases to trimming and J lost 1 base, with 5 bases between them. The CDR3 is CASSEALGTDTQYF. CDR3 bases: TGTGCCAGCAGTGAAGCGCTGGGCACAGATACGCAGTATTTT.